The entry below gives a single T cell receptor (beta chain) sequence along with its context. Its antigen is not known. As for the donors, each was a healthy bone marrow donor. At sampling all donors were nominally healthy, likely with unrecorded immune exposures. The data originate from a study of cytomegalovirus exposure and HLA in healthy donors. V dropped 6 bases and J dropped 5 bases, with 13 bases sitting between them. Germline loops: CDR1 MNHNS, CDR2 SASEGT. The CDR3 runs to 13 residues. PCR amplification relied on 60 Vbeta primers (plus 13 Jbeta primers). The table came from immunoSEQ multiplex PCR; TCRdb's copy has only in-frame clones and leaves some out. The sample holds some 78,000 clones, about 80% seen once. Study conclusions and caveats: The CMV antigen specificity of a few CMV-associated chains was confirmed through in vitro analysis. Accounts indicate the classifier identified cytomegalovirus status with strong specificity and sensitivity.

The chain joins TRBV6-1 to TRBJ2-5; a possible D gene is TRBD1 (6 bases). The source of this sequence is a woman aged 50 to 60 in good health and CMV-seropositive. Sequenced material: PBMCs. CDR3 bases: TGTGCCAGCAGGACCCAGGGGCGGGAGACCCAGTACTTC. This sequence encodes CASRTQGRETQYF.